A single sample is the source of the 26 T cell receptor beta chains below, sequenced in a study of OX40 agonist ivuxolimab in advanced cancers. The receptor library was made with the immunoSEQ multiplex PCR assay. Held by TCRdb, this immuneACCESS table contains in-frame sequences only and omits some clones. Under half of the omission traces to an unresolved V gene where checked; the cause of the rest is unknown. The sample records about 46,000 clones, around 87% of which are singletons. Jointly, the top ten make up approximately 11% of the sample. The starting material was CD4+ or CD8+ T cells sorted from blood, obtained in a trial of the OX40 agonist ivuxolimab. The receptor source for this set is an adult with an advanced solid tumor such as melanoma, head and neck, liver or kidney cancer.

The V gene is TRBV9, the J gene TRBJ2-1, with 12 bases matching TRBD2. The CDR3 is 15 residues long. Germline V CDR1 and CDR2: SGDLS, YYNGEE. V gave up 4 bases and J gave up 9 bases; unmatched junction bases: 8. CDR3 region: CASSLLAGGPGEQFF. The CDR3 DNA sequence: TGTGCCAGCAGCCTTCTAGCGGGGGGGCCTGGTGAGCAGTTCTTC.

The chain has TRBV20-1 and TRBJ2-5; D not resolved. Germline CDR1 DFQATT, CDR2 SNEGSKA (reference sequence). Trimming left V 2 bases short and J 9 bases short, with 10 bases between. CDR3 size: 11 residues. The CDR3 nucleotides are TGCAGTGCTAGACTAACGTTTGCCCAGTACTTC. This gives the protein CSARLTFAQYF.

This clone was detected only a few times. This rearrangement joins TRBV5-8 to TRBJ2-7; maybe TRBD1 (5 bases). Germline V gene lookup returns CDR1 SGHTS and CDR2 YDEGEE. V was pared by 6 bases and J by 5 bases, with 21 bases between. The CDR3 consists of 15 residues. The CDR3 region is CASTLRVGKYDEQYF. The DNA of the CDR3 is TGTGCCAGCACCCTCAGGGTGGGGAAGTATGACGAGCAGTACTTC.

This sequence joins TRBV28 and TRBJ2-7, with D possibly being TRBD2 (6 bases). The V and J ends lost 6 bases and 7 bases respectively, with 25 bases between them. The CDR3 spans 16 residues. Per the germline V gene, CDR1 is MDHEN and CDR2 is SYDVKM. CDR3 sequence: CASSSYVGGAPAEQYF. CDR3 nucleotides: TGTGCCAGCAGCTCCTACGTGGGGGGAGCCCCTGCAGAGCAGTACTTC.

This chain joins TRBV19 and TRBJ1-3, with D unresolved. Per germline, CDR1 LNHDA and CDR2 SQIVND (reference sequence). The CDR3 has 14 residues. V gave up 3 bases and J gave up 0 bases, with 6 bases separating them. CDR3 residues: CASSIGISGNTIYF. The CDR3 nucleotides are TGTGCCAGTAGTATCGGGATCTCTGGAAACACCATATATTTT. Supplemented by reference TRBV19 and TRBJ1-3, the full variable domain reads DGGITQSPKYLFRKEGQNVTLSCEQNLNHDAMYWYRQDPGQGLRLIYYSQIVNDFQKGDIAEGYSVSREKKESFPLTVTSAQKNPTAFYLCASSIGISGNTIYFGEGSWLTVV.

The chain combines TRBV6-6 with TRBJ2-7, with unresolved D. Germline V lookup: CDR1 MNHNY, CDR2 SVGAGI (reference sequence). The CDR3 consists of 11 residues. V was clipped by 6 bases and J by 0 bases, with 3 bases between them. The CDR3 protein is CASRHSYEQYF. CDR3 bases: TGTGCCAGCAGACACTCCTACGAGCAGTACTTC.

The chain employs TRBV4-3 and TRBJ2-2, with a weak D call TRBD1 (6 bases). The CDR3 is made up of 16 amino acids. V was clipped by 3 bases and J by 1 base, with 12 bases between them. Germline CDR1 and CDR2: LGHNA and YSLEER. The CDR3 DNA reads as TGCGCCAGCAGCCAGGGGGCTAGGGGGAACACCGGGGAGCTGTTTTTT. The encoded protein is CASSQGARGNTGELFF.

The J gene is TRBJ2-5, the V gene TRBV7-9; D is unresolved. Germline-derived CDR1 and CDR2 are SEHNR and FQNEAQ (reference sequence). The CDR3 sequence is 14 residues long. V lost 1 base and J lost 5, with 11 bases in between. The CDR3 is CASSLGSVLETQYF. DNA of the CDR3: TGTGCCAGCAGCTTAGGAAGTGTTCTTGAGACCCAGTACTTC.

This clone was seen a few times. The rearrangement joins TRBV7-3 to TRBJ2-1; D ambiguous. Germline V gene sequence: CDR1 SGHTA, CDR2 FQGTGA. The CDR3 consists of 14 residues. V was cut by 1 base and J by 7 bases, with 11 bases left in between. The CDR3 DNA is TGTGCCAGCAGCTTAAAGGGTTCCGGAAATGAGCAGTTCTTC. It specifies CASSLKGSGNEQFF.

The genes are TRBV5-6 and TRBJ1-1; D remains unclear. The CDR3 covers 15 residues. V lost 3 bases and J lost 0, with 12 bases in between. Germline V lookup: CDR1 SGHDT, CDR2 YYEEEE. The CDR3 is CASSWSPGVNTEAFF. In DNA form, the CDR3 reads TGTGCCAGCAGCTGGAGCCCCGGGGTGAACACTGAAGCTTTCTTT. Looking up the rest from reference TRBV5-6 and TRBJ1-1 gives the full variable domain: DAGVTQSPTHLIKTRGQQVTLRCSPKSGHDTVSWYQQALGQGPQFIFQYYEEEERQRGNFPDRFSGHQFPNYSSELNVNALLLGDSALYLCASSWSPGVNTEAFFGQGTRLTVV.

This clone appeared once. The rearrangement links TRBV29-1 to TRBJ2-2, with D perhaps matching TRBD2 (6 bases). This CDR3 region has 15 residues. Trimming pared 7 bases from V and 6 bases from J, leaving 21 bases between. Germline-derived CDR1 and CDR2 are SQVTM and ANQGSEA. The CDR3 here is CSAEIAEGHPGELFF. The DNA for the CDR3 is TGCAGCGCCGAAATAGCGGAGGGGCACCCCGGGGAGCTGTTTTTT.

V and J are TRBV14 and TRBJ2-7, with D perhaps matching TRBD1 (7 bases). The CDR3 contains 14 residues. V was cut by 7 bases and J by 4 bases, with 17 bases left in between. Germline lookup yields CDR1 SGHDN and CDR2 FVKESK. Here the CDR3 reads CASTLIQGRYEQYF. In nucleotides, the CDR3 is TGTGCCAGCACCCTGATACAGGGGAGGTACGAGCAGTACTTC.

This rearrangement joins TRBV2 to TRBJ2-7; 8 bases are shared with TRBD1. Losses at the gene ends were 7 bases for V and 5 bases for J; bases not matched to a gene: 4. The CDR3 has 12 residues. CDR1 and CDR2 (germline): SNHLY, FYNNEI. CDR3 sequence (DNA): TGTGCCAGCACCGACAGGGGCCACGAGCAGTACTTC. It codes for CASTDRGHEQYF.

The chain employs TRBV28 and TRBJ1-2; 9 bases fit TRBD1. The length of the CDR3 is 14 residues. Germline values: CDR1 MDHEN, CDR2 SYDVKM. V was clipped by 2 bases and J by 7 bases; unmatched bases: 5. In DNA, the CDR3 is TGTGCCAGCAGTTTAACCGGGACAGGGTTTGGCTACACCTTC. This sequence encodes CASSLTGTGFGYTF.

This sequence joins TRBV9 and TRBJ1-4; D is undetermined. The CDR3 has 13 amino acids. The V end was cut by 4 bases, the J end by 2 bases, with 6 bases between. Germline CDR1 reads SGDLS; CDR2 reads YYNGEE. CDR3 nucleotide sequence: TGTGCCAGCAGCTCTGGGACTAATGAAAAACTGTTTTTT. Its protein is CASSSGTNEKLFF.

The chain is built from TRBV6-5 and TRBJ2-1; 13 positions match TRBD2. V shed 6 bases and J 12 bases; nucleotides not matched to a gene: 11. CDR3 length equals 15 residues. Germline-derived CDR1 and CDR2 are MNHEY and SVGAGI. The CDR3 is CASRGLAGDPRGQFF. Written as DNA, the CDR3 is TGTGCCAGCAGAGGACTAGCGGGGGACCCCCGGGGGCAGTTCTTC.

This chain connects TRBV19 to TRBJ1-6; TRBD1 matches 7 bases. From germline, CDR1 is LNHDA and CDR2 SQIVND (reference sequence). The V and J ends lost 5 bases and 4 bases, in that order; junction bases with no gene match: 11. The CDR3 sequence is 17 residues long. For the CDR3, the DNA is TGTGCCAGTAGTCTATCTTCATTACAGGGGTATAATTCACCCCTCCACTTT. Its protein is CASSLSSLQGYNSPLHF.

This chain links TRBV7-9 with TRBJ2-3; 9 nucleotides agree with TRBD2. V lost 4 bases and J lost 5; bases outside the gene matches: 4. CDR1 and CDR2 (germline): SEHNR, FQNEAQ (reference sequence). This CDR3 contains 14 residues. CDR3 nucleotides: TGTGCCAGCAGCTCCCCGACTAGCGGAGATACGCAGTATTTT. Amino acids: CASSSPTSGDTQYF.

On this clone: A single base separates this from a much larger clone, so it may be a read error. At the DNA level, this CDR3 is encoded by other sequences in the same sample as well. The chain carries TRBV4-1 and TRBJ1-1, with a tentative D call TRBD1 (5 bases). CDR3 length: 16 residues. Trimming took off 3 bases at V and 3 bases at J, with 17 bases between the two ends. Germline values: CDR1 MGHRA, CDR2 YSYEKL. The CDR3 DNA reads TGCGCCAGCAGCCAGGCCACCGGGACGGGGGACACTGAAGCTTTCTTT. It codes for CASSQATGTGDTEAFF.

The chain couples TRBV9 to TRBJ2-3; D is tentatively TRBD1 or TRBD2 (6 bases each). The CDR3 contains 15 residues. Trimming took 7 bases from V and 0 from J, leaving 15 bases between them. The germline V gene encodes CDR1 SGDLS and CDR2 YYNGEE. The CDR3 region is CASGLGGASTDTQYF. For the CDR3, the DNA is TGTGCCAGCGGGTTGGGGGGCGCTAGCACAGATACGCAGTATTTT.

Here the CDR3 reads CASSFDSYEQYF. CDR3 nucleotide sequence: TGTGCCAGCAGCTTCGACAGCTACGAGCAGTACTTC. This rearrangement joins TRBV7-9 to TRBJ2-5; weak D call: TRBD1 (5 bases). The end of the DNA fits TRBJ2-7 better, so the J call may be wrong. Germline V gives CDR1 SEHNR, CDR2 FQNEAQ (reference sequence). This CDR3 has 12 residues.

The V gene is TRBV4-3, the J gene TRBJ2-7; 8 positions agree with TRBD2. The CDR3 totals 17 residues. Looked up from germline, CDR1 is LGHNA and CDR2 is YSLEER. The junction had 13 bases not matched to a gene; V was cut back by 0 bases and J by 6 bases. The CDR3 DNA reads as TGCGCCAGCAGCCAAGATTGGGTGCGCGGGGGGCCTTCCGAGCAGTACTTC. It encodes CASSQDWVRGGPSEQYF.

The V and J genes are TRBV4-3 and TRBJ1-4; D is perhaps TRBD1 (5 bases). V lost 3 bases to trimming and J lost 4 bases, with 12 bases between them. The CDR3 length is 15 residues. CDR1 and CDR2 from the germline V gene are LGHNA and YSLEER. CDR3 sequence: CASSQRQFDNEKLFF. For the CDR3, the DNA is TGCGCCAGCAGCCAGAGACAGTTCGATAATGAAAAACTGTTTTTT.

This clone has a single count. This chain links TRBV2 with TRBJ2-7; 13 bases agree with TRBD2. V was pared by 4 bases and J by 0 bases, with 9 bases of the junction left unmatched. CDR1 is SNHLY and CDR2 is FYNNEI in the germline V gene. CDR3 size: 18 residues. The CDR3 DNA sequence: TGTGCCAGCAGTGGAAAGACTAGCGGGGGGTTAGGCTCCTACGAGCAGTACTTC. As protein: CASSGKTSGGLGSYEQYF. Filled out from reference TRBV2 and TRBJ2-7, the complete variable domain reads EPEVTQTPSHQVTQMGQEVILRCVPISNHLYFYWYRQILGQKVEFLVSFYNNEISEKSEIFDDQFSVERPDGSNFTLKIRSTKLEDSAMYFCASSGKTSGGLGSYEQYFGPGTRLTVT.

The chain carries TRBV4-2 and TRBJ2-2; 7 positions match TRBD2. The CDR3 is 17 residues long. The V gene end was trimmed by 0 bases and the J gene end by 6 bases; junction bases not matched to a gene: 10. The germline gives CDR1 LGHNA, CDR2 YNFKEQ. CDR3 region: CASSQDEGTTIPGELFF. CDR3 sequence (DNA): TGTGCCAGCAGCCAAGATGAAGGGACTACCATTCCCGGGGAGCTGTTTTTT.

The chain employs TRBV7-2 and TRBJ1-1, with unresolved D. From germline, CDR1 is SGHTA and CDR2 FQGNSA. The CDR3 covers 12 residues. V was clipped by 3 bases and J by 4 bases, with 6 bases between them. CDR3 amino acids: CASSFVSTEAFF. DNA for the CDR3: TGTGCCAGCAGCTTCGTCAGCACTGAAGCTTTCTTT.